The T cell receptor beta chain described here comes from a study of control samples from healthy donors and cancer patients. V lost 5 bases to trimming and J lost 4 bases; unmatched junction nucleotides: 8. The CDR3 loop spans 15 amino acids. Germline-derived CDR1 and CDR2 are MNHNY and SVGAGI (reference sequence). This clone was detected only once. Profiled with immunoSEQ multiplex PCR; TCRdb holds only in-frame clones, not every one. In the table there are roughly 100,000 clones, around 90% of which are singletons. The sample was blood. The sequence was collected from a human donor in good health. The donor label of this sample is uncertain. The genes are TRBV6-6 and TRBJ2-1; 7 nucleotides align to TRBD1. The DNA of the CDR3 is TGTGCCAGCAGTCCCGGACAGGAGCAGTACAATGAGCAGTTCTTC. Translation: CASSPGQEQYNEQFF.